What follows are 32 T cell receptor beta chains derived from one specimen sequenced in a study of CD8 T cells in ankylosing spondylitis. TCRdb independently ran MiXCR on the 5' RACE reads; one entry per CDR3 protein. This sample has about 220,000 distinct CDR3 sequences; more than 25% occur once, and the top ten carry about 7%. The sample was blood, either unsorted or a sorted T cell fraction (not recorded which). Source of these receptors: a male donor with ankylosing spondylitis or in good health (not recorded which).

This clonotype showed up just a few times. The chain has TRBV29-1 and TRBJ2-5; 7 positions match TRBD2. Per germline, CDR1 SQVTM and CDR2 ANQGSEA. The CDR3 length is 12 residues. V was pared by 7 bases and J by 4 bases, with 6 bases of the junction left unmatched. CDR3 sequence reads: CSGRTGGETQYF. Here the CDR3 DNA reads TGCAGCGGGAGGACGGGGGGAGAGACCCAGTACTTC.

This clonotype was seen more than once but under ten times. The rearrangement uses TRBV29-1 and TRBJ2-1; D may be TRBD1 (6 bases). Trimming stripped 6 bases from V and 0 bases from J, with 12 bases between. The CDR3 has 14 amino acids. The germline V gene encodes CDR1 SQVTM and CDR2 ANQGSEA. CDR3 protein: CSVRTASSYNEQFF. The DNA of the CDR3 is TGCAGCGTCAGGACAGCGAGCTCCTACAATGAGCAGTTCTTC.

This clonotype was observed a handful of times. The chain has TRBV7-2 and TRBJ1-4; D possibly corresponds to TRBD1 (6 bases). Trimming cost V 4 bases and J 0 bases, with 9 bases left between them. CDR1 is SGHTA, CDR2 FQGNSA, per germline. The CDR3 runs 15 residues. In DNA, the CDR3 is TGTGCCAGCAGCTCCGGGACACCAACTAATGAAAAACTGTTTTTT. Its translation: CASSSGTPTNEKLFF.

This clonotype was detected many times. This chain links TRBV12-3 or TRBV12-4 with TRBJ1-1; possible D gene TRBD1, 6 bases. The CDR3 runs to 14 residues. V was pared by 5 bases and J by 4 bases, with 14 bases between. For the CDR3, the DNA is TGTGCCAGCAGTCAACAAGGACAGTTCACTGAAGCTTTCTTT. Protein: CASSQQGQFTEAFF.

The CDR3 coding sequence is TGTGCCAGCAGTTTCCGACATGGGACTGATACGCAGTATTTT. As protein: CASSFRHGTDTQYF. The rearrangement uses TRBV12-3 or TRBV12-4 and TRBJ2-3; TRBD2 is a possible D gene (6 bases). V lost 3 bases and J lost 6, with 13 bases in between. The CDR3 covers 14 residues.

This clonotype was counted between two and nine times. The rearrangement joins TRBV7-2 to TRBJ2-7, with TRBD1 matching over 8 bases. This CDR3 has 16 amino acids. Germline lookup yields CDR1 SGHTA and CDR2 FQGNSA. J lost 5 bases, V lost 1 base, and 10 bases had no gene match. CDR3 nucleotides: TGTGCCAGCAGCTTAGGTGGCAGGGGGCGCCCCCACGAGCAGTACTTC. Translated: CASSLGGRGRPHEQYF.

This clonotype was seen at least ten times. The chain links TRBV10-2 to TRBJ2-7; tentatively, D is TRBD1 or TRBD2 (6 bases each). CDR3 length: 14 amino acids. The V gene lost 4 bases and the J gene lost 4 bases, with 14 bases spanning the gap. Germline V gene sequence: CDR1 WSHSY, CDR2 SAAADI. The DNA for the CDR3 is TGCGCCAGCAGTGTTCGGGGGCTGTTGTACGAGCAGTACTTC. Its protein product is CASSVRGLLYEQYF.

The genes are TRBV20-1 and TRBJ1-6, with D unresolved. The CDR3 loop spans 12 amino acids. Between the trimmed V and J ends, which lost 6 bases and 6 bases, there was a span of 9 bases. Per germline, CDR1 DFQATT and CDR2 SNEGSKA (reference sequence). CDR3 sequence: CSARLLNSPLHF. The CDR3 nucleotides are TGCAGTGCCAGACTACTTAATTCACCCCTCCACTTT.

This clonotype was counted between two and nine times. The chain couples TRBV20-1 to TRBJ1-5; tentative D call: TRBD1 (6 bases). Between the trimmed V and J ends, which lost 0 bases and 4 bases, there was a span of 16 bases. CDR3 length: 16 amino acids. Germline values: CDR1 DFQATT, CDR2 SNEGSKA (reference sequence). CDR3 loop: CSARDLRGAGNQPQHF. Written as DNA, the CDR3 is TGCAGTGCTAGAGATCTTCGGGGGGCTGGAAATCAGCCCCAGCATTTT.

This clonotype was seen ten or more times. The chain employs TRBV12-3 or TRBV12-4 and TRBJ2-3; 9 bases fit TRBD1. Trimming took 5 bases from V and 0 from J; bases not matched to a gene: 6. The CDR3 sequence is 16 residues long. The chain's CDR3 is CASSTQTGGSTDTQYF. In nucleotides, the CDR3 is TGTGCCAGCAGTACCCAGACAGGGGGGAGCACAGATACGCAGTATTTT.

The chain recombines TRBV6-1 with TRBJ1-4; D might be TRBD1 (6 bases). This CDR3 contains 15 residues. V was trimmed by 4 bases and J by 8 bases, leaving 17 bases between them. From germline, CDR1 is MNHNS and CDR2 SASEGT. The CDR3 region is CASSANRVDDEKLFF. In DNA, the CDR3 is TGTGCCAGCAGTGCCAACAGGGTAGATGACGAAAAACTGTTTTTT.

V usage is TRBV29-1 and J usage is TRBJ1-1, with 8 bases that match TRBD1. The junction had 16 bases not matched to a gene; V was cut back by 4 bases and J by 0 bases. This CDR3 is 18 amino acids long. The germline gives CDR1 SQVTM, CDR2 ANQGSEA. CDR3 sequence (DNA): TGCAGCGTTGGGTCATTCTGGACAGGGATTCGGCTGAACACTGAAGCTTTCTTT. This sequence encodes CSVGSFWTGIRLNTEAFF.

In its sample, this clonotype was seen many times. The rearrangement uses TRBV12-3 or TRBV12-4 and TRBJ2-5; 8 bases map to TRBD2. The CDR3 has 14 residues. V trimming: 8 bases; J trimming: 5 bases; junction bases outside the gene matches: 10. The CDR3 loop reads CASRSSGSSETQYF. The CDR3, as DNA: TGTGCCAGCCGGTCGAGCGGGAGTTCGGAGACCCAGTACTTC.

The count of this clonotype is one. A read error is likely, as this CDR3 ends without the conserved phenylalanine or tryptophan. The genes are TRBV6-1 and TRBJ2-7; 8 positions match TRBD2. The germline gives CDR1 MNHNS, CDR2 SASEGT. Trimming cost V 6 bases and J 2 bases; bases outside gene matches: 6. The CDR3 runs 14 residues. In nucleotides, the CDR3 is TGTGCCAGCAGATCCGGGACTAGACCCTACGAGCAGTACTGC. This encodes CASRSGTRPYEQYC.

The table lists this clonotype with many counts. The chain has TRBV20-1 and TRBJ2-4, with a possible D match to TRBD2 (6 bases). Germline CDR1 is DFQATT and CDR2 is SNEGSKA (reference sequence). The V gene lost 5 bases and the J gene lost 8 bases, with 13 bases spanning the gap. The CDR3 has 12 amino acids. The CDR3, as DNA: TGCAGTGCTGGCGGGACCACAGACATTCAGTACTTC. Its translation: CSAGGTTDIQYF.

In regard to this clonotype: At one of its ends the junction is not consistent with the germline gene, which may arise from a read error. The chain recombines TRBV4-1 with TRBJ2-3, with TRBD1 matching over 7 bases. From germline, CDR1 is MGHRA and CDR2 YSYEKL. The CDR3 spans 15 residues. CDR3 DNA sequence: TGCGCCAGCAGCCTCCGGGACAGACACACAGATACGCAGTGTTTT. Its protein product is CASSLRDRHTDTQCF.

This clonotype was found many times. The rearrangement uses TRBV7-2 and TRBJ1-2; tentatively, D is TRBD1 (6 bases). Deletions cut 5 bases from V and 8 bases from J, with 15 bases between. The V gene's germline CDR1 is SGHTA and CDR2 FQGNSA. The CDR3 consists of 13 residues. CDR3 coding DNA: TGTGCCAGCAGCACACAGGGTGGAGGCGGCTACACCTTC. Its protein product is CASSTQGGGGYTF. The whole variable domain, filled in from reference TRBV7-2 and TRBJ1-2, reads GAGVSQSPSNKVTEKGKDVELRCDPISGHTALYWYRQSLGQGLEFLIYFQGNSAPDKSGLPSDRFSAERTGGSVSTLTIQRTQQEDSAVYLCASSTQGGGGYTFGSGTRLTVV.

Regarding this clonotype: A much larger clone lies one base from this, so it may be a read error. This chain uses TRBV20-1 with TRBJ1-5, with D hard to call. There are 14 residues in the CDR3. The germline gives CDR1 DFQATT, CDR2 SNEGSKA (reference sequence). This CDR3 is CSASRMDSNRPQHF. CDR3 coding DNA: TGCAGTGCTAGCCGGATGGATAGCAATCGGCCCCAGCATTTT.

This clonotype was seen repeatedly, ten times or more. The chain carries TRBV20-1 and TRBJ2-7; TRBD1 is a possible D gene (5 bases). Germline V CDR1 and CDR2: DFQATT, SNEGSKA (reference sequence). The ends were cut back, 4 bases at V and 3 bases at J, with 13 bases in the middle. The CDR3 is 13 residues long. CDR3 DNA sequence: TGCAGTGCTACTTCCAGGGCGAACTACGAGCAGTACTTC. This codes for CSATSRANYEQYF.

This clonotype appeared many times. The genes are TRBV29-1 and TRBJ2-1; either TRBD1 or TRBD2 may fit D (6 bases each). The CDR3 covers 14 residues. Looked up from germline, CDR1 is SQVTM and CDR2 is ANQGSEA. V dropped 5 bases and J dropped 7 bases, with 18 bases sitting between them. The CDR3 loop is CSVSSQGRGNEQFF. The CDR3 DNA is TGCAGCGTTAGTTCACAGGGACGGGGGAATGAGCAGTTCTTC.

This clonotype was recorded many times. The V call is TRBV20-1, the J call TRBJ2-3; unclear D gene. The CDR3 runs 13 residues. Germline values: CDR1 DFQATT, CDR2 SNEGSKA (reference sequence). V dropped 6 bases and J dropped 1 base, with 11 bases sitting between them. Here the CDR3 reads CSAQYGGTDTQYF. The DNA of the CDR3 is TGCAGTGCCCAATACGGCGGCACAGATACGCAGTATTTT.

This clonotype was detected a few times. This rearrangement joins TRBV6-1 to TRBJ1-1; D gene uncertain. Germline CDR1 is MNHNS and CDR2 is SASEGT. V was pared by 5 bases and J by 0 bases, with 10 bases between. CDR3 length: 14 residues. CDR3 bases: TGTGCCAGCAGTCCAGTCGAGCTGAACACTGAAGCTTTCTTT. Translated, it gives CASSPVELNTEAFF.

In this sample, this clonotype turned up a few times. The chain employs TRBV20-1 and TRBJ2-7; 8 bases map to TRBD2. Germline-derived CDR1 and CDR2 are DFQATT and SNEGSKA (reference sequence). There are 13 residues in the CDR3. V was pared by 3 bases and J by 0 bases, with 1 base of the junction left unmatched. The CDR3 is CSASREGSYEQYF. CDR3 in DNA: TGCAGTGCTAGTCGGGAGGGCTCCTACGAGCAGTACTTC.

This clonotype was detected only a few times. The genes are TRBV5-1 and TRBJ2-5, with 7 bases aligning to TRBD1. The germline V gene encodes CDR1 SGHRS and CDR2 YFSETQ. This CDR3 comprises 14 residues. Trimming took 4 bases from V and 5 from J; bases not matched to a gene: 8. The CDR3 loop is CASSIGQVLETQYF. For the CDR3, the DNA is TGCGCCAGCAGCATAGGACAGGTATTGGAGACCCAGTACTTC. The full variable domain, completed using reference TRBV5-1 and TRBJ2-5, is KAGVTQTPRYLIKTRGQQVTLSCSPISGHRSVSWYQQTPGQGLQFLFEYFSETQRNKGNFPGRFSGRQFSNSRSEMNVSTLELGDSALYLCASSIGQVLETQYFGPGTRLLVL.

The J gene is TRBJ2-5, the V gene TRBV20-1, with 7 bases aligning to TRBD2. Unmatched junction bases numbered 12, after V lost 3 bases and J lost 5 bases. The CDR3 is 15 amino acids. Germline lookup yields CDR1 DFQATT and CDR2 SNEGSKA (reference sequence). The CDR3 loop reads CSARSSGAKGETQYF. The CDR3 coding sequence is TGCAGTGCTAGGTCCAGCGGGGCCAAAGGGGAGACCCAGTACTTC.

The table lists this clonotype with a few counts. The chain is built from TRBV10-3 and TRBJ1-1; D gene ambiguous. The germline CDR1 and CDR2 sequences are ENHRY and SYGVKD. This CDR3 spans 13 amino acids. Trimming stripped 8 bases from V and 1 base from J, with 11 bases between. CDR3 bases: TGTGCCATCTCTGTGGGCCAGAACACTGAAGCTTTCTTT. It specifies CAISVGQNTEAFF.

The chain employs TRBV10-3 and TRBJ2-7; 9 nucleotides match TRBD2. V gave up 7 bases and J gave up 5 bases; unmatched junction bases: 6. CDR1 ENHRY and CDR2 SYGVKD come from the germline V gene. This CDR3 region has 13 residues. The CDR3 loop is CAIMEREADEQYF. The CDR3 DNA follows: TGTGCCATCATGGAGCGGGAGGCGGACGAGCAGTACTTC.

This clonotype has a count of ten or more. The CDR3 DNA reads as TGTGCCACCAGTGACCCGGGACAGGAATACAATGAGCAGTTCTTC. Translation gives CATSDPGQEYNEQFF. The V and J genes are TRBV24-1 and TRBJ2-1; 8 nucleotides match TRBD1. This CDR3 region has 15 residues. The ends lost 4 bases at V and 4 bases at J; junction bases unmatched: 5. The germline gives CDR1 KGHDR, CDR2 SFDVKD.

CDR3 loop: CSASVGASGNTIYF. The CDR3 coding sequence is TGCAGTGCTAGTGTAGGCGCCTCTGGAAACACCATATATTTT. The rearrangement joins TRBV20-1 to TRBJ1-3, with unresolved D. V was shortened by 3 bases and J by 0 bases, with 9 bases between the two germline ends. The CDR3 covers 14 residues. Germline CDR1 reads DFQATT; CDR2 reads SNEGSKA (reference sequence).

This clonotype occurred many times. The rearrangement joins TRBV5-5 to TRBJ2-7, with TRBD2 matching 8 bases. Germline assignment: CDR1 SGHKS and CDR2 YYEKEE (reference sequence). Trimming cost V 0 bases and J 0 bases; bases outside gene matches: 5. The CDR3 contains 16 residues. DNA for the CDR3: TGTGCCAGCAGCTTGGTCGGACTAGCCTCCTCCTACGAGCAGTACTTC. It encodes CASSLVGLASSYEQYF.

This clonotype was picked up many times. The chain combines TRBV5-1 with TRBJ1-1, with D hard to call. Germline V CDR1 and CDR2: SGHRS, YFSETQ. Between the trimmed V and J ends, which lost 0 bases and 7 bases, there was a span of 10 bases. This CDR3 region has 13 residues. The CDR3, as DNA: TGCGCCAGCAGCTTGGTCCCCGCAGGTGAAGCTTTCTTT. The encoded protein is CASSLVPAGEAFF.

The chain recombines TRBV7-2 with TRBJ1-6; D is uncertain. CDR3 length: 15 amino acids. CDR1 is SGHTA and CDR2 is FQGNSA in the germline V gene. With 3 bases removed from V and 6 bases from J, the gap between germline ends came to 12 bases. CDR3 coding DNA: TGTGCCAGCAGCTTGCAGCGCAGTACTAATTCACCCCTCCACTTT. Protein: CASSLQRSTNSPLHF.